One and the same sample provided the 19 T cell receptor beta chains below, sequenced in a study of T cell repertoires in cytomegalovirus infection. Which antigens these TCRs recognize remains unknown. TCRdb re-called the reads with MiXCR, one entry per CDR3 protein. The data contain tens of thousands of distinct CDR3 sequences, more than 20% of them singletons. The source material was CD8+ T cells from cultured PBMCs, sampled from culture after CMV antigen stimulation. These receptors originate from a human donor in good health (CMV status not recorded). Some clones in this sample may be carry-over from other donors' samples.

This clonotype was counted ten times or more. V gene TRBV7-8 combines with J gene TRBJ1-5; TRBD1 aligns across 8 bases. J lost 0 bases, V lost 6 bases, and 4 bases had no gene match. This CDR3 is built from 15 residues. Germline CDR1 and CDR2: SGHVS and FQNEAQ. This CDR3 is CASRKTGASNQPQHF. CDR3 in DNA: TGTGCCAGCAGAAAGACAGGGGCTAGCAATCAGCCCCAGCATTTT.

The V and J genes are TRBV6-6 and TRBJ2-1; D unresolved. The germline V and J ends were trimmed by 4 bases and 7 bases, with 14 bases remaining between them. Per germline, CDR1 MNHNY and CDR2 SVGAGI (reference sequence). This CDR3 has 14 amino acids. CDR3 amino acids: CASSSGQSENEQFF. CDR3 bases: TGTGCCAGCAGTTCCGGCCAGTCGGAGAATGAGCAGTTCTTC.

V usage is TRBV27 and J usage is TRBJ2-4, with 7 bases that match TRBD2. The CDR3 consists of 15 residues. Germline CDR1 MNHEY, CDR2 SMNVEV (reference sequence). The V gene end was trimmed by 5 bases and the J gene end by 2 bases; junction bases not matched to a gene: 6. The CDR3 reads CASSTRLASKNIQYF. The CDR3 nucleotides read TGTGCCAGCAGTACCCGACTAGCCTCCAAAAACATTCAGTACTTC.

The gene calls are TRBV5-1 and TRBJ1-5; the D gene is possibly TRBD1 (5 bases). The germline gives CDR1 SGHRS, CDR2 YFSETQ. CDR3 length equals 14 residues. V lost 4 bases, J lost 2 bases, and 10 bases lay in between. DNA for the CDR3: TGCGCCAGCAGCCCGGGGACGGGCAATCAGCCCCAGCATTTT. As protein: CASSPGTGNQPQHF.

Worth noting for this clonotype: A much larger clone differs by one base, so this may be a read error. The chain carries TRBV7-3 and TRBJ2-7, with D possibly being TRBD1 or TRBD2 (5 bases each). Looked up from germline, CDR1 is SGHTA and CDR2 is FQGTGA. Trimming left V 3 bases short and J 3 bases short, with 12 bases between. The CDR3 runs 14 residues. The CDR3 loop is CASSLGRKLYEQYF. The DNA of the CDR3 is TGTGCCAGCAGCTTGGGACGCAAACTCTACGAGCAGTACTTC.

This clonotype was detected only a few times. The chain couples TRBV6-2 or TRBV6-3 to TRBJ2-1, with D uncertain. The CDR3 extends over 12 amino acids. Germline assignment: CDR1 MNHEY and CDR2 SVGEGT. The ends were cut back, 2 bases at V and 8 bases at J, with 7 bases in the middle. The CDR3 sequence is CASSYPEYEQFF. The DNA of the CDR3 is TGTGCCAGCAGTTACCCGGAGTATGAGCAGTTCTTC.

In this sample, this clonotype turned up a few times. The V call is TRBV5-1, the J call TRBJ1-5; D might be TRBD1 (5 bases). Germline assignment: CDR1 SGHRS and CDR2 YFSETQ. The CDR3 loop spans 14 amino acids. The V end was cut by 0 bases, the J end by 6 bases, with 10 bases between. The CDR3 reads CASSLVAGGQPQHF. The DNA of the CDR3 is TGCGCCAGCAGCTTGGTGGCCGGGGGTCAGCCCCAGCATTTT. Full variable domain (outside the CDR3, taken from reference TRBV5-1 and TRBJ1-5): KAGVTQTPRYLIKTRGQQVTLSCSPISGHRSVSWYQQTPGQGLQFLFEYFSETQRNKGNFPGRFSGRQFSNSRSEMNVSTLELGDSALYLCASSLVAGGQPQHFGDGTRLSIL.

This clonotype was seen more than once but under ten times. The chain employs TRBV19 and TRBJ1-1; D gene unclear. Trimming left V 6 bases short and J 4 bases short, with 12 bases between. Germline V gives CDR1 LNHDA, CDR2 SQIVND (reference sequence). The CDR3 consists of 13 residues. The CDR3 sequence is CASSPRVATEAFF. The CDR3 DNA reads TGTGCCAGTAGCCCGAGGGTGGCCACTGAAGCTTTCTTT.

This sequence joins TRBV20-1 and TRBJ2-2; 7 bases align to TRBD2. CDR1 DFQATT and CDR2 SNEGSKA come from the germline V gene (reference sequence). The length of the CDR3 is 16 residues. V lost 7 bases, J lost 2 bases, and 13 bases stayed unmatched. The CDR3 DNA reads as TGCAGTGTCCCAACCCCCGGGACTATTAACACCGGGGAGCTGTTTTTT. Amino acids: CSVPTPGTINTGELFF.

This clonotype was counted a few times. V usage is TRBV6-5 and J usage is TRBJ1-2; weak D call: TRBD1 (5 bases). Deletions cut 4 bases from V and 0 bases from J, with 6 bases between. The germline V gene encodes CDR1 MNHEY and CDR2 SVGAGI. CDR3 size: 13 residues. Written as DNA, the CDR3 is TGTGCCAGCAGTTGGGACCCTAACTATGGCTACACCTTC. Translated: CASSWDPNYGYTF.

This chain joins TRBV15 and TRBJ1-5; D gene ambiguous. The CDR3 length is 14 residues. Trimming took 3 bases from V and 0 from J, leaving 6 bases between them. Germline-derived CDR1 and CDR2 are LNHNV and YYDKDF (reference sequence). The CDR3 DNA is TGTGCCACCAGCAGCCACATTAGCAATCAGCCCCAGCATTTT. Translating it yields CATSSHISNQPQHF.

This clonotype appeared a few times. The rearrangement joins TRBV7-9 to TRBJ2-7, with D perhaps matching TRBD1 or TRBD2 (6 bases each). The V gene's germline CDR1 is SEHNR and CDR2 FQNEAQ (reference sequence). The germline V and J ends were trimmed by 4 bases and 4 bases, with 20 bases remaining between them. The length of the CDR3 is 16 residues. CDR3 DNA: TGTGCCAGCAGCTCCCCAAAGGGGGGCGAAGTGTACGAGCAGTACTTC. Encoded protein: CASSSPKGGEVYEQYF.

The chain carries TRBV9 and TRBJ2-1, with TRBD2 matching 10 bases. The length of the CDR3 is 18 residues. Germline CDR1 SGDLS, CDR2 YYNGEE. Trimming removed 4 bases from V and 1 base from J; junction bases left unmatched: 11. CDR3: CASSTSPAGGTSYNEQFF. In DNA form, the CDR3 reads TGTGCCAGCAGCACGAGTCCAGCGGGAGGGACATCCTACAATGAGCAGTTCTTC.

The V and J genes are TRBV15 and TRBJ1-1; TRBD1 matches at 11 bases. J gave up 3 bases and V 3 bases, and 0 bases lay outside the gene matches. The germline V gene encodes CDR1 LNHNV and CDR2 YYDKDF (reference sequence). This CDR3 has 14 residues. CDR3 residues: CATSRGQGDTEAFF. The CDR3 nucleotides read TGTGCCACCAGCAGGGGACAGGGGGACACTGAAGCTTTCTTT.

This clonotype was counted at least ten times. This chain joins TRBV5-1 and TRBJ1-1; maybe TRBD1 (5 bases). The CDR3 covers 14 residues. V lost 3 bases and J lost 4, with 13 bases in between. The germline CDR1 and CDR2 sequences are SGHRS and YFSETQ. The CDR3 sequence: CASSWDGSGTEAFF. The DNA for the CDR3 is TGCGCCAGCAGCTGGGACGGATCGGGCACTGAAGCTTTCTTT.

In nucleotides, the CDR3 is TGTGCCACCAACCGGGACTATGACTACAATGAGCAGTTCTTC. Amino acid sequence: CATNRDYDYNEQFF. The V gene is TRBV19, the J gene TRBJ2-1, with 7 bases aligning to TRBD2. The junction had 9 bases not matched to a gene; V was cut back by 10 bases and J by 3 bases. CDR1 is LNHDA and CDR2 is SQIVND in the germline V gene (reference sequence). This CDR3 region has 14 residues.

This clonotype was observed a handful of times. This rearrangement joins TRBV6-5 to TRBJ2-7; 8 bases are a match to TRBD1. Germline assignment: CDR1 MNHEY and CDR2 SVGAGI. CDR3 length: 16 residues. Trimming at V came to 0 bases and at J to 2 bases, leaving 6 bases not matched to a gene. CDR3 DNA sequence: TGTGCCAGCAGTTACTCGCCACAGGGGGTTCCCTACGAGCAGTACTTC. It codes for CASSYSPQGVPYEQYF.

This chain connects TRBV12-3 or TRBV12-4 to TRBJ1-5, with 8 bases that match TRBD1. The CDR3 sequence is 12 residues long. J was trimmed by 13 bases and V by 4 bases; bases with no gene match: 6. In nucleotides, the CDR3 is TGTGCCAGCAGTTACAAAAGACAGGGGCAGCATTTT. This codes for CASSYKRQGQHF.

As concerns this clonotype: This sequence may be a read error, since a much larger clone differs from it by one base. This chain joins TRBV7-2 and TRBJ2-7, with D perhaps assigned TRBD1 or TRBD2 (5 bases each). CDR3 size: 15 residues. CDR1 and CDR2 (germline): SGHTA, FQGNSA. V was trimmed by 10 bases and J by 2 bases, leaving 21 bases between them. The CDR3 is CATQFSVPGPYEQYF. CDR3 nucleotides: TGTGCCACCCAATTTTCCGTACCGGGACCCTACGAGCAGTACTTC.